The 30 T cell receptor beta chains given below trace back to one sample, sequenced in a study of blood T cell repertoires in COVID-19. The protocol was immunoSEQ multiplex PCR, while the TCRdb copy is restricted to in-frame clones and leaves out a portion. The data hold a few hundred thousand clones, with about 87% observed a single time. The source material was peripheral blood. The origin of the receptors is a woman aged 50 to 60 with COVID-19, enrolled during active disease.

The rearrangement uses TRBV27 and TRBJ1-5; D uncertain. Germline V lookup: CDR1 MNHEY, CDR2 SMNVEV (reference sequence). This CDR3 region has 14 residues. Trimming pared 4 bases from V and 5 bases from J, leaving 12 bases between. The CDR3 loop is CASSSGRGHQPQHF. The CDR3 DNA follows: TGTGCCAGCAGTTCTGGGAGAGGTCATCAGCCCCAGCATTTT.

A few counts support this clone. This CDR3 reads CASRAGGLAGTSYNEQFF. CDR3 bases: TGTGCCAGCAGGGCCGGTGGCTTGGCGGGGACCTCCTACAATGAGCAGTTCTTC. The V call is TRBV2, the J call TRBJ2-1, with D maybe TRBD2 (6 bases). The CDR3 is 18 residues long. The V end lost 6 bases, the J end lost 0 bases, and 21 bases lay between the germline ends. The germline V gene has CDR1 SNHLY and CDR2 FYNNEI.

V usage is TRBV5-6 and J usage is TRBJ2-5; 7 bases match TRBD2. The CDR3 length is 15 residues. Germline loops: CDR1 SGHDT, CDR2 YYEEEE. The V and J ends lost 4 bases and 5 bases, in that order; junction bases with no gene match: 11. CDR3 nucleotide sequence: TGTGCCAGCAGCCGAAACGTGTGGCGGGGGGAGACCCAGTACTTC. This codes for CASSRNVWRGETQYF.

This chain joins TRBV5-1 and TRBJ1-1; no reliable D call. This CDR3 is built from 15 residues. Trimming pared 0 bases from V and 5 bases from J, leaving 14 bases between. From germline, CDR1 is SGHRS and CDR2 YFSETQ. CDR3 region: CASSLGPMTLTEAFF. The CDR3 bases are TGCGCCAGCAGCTTGGGCCCGATGACATTAACTGAAGCTTTCTTT.

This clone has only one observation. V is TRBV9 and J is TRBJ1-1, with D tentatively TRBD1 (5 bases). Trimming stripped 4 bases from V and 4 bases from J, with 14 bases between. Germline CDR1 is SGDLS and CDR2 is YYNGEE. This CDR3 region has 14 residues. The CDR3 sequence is CASSPRTRVTEAFF. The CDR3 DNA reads TGTGCCAGCAGCCCTAGAACCAGGGTCACTGAAGCTTTCTTT. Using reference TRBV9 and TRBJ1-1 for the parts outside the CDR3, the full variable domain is DSGVTQTPKHLITATGQRVTLRCSPRSGDLSVYWYQQSLDQGLQFLIQYYNGEERAKGNILERFSAQQFPDLHSELNLSSLELGDSALYFCASSPRTRVTEAFFGQGTRLTVV.

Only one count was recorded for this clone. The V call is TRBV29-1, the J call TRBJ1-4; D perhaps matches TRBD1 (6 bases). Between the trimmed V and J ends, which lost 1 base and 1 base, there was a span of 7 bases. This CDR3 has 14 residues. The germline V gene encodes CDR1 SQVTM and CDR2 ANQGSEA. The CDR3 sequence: CSVEGQETNEKLFF. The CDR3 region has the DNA TGCAGCGTTGAAGGACAGGAAACTAATGAAAAACTGTTTTTT. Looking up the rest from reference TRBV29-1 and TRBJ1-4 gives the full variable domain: SAVISQKPSRDICQRGTSLTIQCQVDSQVTMMFWYRQQPGQSLTLIATANQGSEATYESGFVIDKFPISRPNLTFSTLTVSNMSPEDSSIYLCSVEGQETNEKLFFGSGTQLSVL.

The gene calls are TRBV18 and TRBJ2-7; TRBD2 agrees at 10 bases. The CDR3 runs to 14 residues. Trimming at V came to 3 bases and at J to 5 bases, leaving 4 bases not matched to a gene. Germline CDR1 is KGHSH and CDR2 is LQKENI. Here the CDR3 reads CASSPGTSVDEQYF. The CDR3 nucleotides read TGTGCCAGCTCACCCGGGACTAGCGTTGACGAGCAGTACTTC.

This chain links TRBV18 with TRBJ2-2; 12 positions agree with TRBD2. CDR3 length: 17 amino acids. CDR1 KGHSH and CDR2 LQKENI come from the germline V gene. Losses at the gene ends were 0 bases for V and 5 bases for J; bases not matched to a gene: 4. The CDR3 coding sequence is TGTGCCAGCTCACCACCGATACTAGCGGGAGGAACCGGGGAGCTGTTTTTT. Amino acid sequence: CASSPPILAGGTGELFF. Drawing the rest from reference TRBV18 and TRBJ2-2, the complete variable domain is NAGVMQNPRHLVRRRGQEARLRCSPMKGHSHVYWYRQLPEEGLKFMVYLQKENIIDESGMPKERFSAEFPKEGPSILRIQQVVRGDSAAYFCASSPPILAGGTGELFFGEGSRLTVL.

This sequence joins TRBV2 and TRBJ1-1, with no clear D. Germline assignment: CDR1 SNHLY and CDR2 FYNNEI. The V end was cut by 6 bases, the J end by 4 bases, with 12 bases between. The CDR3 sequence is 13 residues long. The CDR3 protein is CASRQTEGTEAFF. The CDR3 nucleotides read TGTGCCAGCAGACAGACTGAGGGCACTGAAGCTTTCTTT.

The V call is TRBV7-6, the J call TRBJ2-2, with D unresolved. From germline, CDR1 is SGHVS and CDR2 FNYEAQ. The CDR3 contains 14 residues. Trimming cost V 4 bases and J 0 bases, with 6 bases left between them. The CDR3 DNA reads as TGTGCCAGCAGCTCATCTACGAACACCGGGGAGCTGTTTTTT. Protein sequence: CASSSSTNTGELFF.

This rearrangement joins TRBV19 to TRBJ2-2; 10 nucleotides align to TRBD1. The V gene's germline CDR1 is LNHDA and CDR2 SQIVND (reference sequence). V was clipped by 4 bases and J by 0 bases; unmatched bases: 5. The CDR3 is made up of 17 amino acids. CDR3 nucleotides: TGTGCCAGTAGTAGCGGGACAGGGGTCACGAACACCGGGGAGCTGTTTTTT. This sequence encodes CASSSGTGVTNTGELFF.

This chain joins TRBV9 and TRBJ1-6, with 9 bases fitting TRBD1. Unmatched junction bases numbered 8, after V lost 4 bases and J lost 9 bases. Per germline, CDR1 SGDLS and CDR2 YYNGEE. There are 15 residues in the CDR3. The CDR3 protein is CASSLLRDRVSPLHF. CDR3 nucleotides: TGTGCCAGCAGCCTTCTCCGGGACAGGGTTTCACCCCTCCACTTT.

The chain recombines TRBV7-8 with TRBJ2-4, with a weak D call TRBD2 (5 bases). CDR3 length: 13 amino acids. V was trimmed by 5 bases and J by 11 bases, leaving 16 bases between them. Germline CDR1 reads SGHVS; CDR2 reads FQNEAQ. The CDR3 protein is CASSQGLTNFQYF. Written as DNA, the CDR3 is TGTGCCAGCAGCCAAGGACTCACTAACTTTCAGTACTTC.

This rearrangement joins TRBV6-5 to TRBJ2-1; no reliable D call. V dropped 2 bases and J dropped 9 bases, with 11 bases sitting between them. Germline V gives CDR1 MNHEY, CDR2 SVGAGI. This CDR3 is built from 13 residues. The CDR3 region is CASSYDTPSEQFF. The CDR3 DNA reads TGTGCCAGCAGTTACGACACGCCGAGTGAGCAGTTCTTC.

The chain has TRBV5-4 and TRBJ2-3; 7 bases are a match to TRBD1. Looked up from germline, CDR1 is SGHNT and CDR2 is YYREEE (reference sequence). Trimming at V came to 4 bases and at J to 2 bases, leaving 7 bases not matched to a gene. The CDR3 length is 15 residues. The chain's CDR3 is CASSPTTGITDTQYF. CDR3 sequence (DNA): TGTGCCAGCAGCCCGACGACAGGGATCACAGATACGCAGTATTTT.

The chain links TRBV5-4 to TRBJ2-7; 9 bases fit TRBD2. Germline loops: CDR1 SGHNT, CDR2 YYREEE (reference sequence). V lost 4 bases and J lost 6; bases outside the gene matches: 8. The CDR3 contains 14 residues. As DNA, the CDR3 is TGTGCCAGCAGCCCCGGTAGCGGGAGAGTCGAGCAGTACTTC. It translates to CASSPGSGRVEQYF.

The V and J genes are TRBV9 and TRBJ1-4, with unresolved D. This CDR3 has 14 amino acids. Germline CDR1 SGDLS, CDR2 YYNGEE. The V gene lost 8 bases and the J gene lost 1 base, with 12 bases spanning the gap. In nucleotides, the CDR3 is TGTGCCAGACCGGGAGTGGGAACTAATGAAAAACTGTTTTTT. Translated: CARPGVGTNEKLFF. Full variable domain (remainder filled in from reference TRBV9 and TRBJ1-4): DSGVTQTPKHLITATGQRVTLRCSPRSGDLSVYWYQQSLDQGLQFLIQYYNGEERAKGNILERFSAQQFPDLHSELNLSSLELGDSALYFCARPGVGTNEKLFFGSGTQLSVL.

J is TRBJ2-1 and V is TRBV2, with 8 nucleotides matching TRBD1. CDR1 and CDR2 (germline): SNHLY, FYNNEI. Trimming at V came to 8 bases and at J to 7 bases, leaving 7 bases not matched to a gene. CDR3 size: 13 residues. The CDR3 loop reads CASYLDRGNEQFF. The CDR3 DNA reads TGTGCCAGCTATCTAGACAGGGGTAATGAGCAGTTCTTC.

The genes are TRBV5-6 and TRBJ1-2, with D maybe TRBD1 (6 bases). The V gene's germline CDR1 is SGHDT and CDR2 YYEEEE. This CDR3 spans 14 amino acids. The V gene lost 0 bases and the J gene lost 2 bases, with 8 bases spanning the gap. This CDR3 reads CASSLGGGNYGYTF. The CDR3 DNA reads TGTGCCAGCAGCTTGGGCGGGGGCAACTATGGCTACACCTTC.

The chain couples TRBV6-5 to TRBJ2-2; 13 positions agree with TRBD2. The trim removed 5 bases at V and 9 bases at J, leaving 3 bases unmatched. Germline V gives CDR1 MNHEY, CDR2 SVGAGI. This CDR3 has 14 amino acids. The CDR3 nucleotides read TGTGCCAGCAGTAGGACTAGCGGGAGCTGGGAGCTGTTTTTT. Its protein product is CASSRTSGSWELFF.

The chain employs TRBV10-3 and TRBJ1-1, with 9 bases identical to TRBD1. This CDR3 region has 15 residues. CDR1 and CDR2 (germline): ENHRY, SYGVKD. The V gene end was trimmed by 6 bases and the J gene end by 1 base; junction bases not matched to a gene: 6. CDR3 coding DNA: TGTGCCATCAGGGAACAGGGGGCTGAGAACACTGAAGCTTTCTTT. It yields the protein CAIREQGAENTEAFF.

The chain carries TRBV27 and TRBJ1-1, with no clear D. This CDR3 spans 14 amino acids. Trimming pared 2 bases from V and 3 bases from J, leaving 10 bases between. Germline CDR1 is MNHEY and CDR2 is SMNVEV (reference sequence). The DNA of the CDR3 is TGTGCCAGCAGTTTAGTGATCGGGTACACTGAAGCTTTCTTT. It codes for CASSLVIGYTEAFF.

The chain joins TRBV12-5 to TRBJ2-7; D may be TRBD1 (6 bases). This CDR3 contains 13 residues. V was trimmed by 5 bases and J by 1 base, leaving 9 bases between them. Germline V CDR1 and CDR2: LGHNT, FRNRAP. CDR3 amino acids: CASGPGTSYEQYF. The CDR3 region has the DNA TGTGCTAGTGGTCCCGGGACATCCTACGAGCAGTACTTC.

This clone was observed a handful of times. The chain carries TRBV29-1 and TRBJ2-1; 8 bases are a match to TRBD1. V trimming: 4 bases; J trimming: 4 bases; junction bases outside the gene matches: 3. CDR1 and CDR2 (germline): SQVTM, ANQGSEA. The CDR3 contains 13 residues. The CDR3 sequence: CSVGGQGYNEQFF. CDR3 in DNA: TGCAGCGTTGGAGGACAGGGATACAATGAGCAGTTCTTC.

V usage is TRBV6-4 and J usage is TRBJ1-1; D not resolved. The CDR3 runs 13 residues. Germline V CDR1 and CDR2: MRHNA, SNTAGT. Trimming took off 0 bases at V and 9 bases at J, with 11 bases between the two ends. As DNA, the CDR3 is TGTGCCAGCAGTGACTCGAGATCGTCCCAAGCTTTCTTT. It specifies CASSDSRSSQAFF.

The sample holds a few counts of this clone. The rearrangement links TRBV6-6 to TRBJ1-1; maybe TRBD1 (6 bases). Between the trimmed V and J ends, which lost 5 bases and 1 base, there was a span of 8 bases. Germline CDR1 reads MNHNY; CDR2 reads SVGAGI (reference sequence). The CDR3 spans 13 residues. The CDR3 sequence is CASSQQGNTEAFF. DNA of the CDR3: TGTGCCAGCAGTCAACAGGGGAACACTGAAGCTTTCTTT.

CDR3 in DNA: TGTGCCAGCAGCCAAATGACAGGGGGCTTTGAGCAGTTCTTC. The encoded protein is CASSQMTGGFEQFF. V and J are TRBV3-1 (or the pseudogene TRBV3-2) and TRBJ2-1; 10 bases align to TRBD1. Trimming cost V 2 bases and J 9 bases; bases outside gene matches: 4. The CDR3 covers 14 residues. Germline V gene sequence: CDR1 LGHDT, CDR2 YNNKEL (reference sequence).

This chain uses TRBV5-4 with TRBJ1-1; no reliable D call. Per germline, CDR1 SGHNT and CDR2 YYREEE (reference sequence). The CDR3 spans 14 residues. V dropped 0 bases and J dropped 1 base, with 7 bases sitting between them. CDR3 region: CASSLDRENTEAFF. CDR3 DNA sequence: TGTGCCAGCAGCTTGGACCGGGAGAACACTGAAGCTTTCTTT.

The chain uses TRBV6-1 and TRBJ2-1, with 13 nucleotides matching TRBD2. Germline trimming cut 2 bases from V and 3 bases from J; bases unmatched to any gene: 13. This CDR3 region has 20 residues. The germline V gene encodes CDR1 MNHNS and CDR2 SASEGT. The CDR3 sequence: CASSESGWTSGSSYYNEQFF. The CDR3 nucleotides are TGTGCCAGCAGTGAATCGGGGTGGACTAGCGGGAGCTCATACTACAATGAGCAGTTCTTC.

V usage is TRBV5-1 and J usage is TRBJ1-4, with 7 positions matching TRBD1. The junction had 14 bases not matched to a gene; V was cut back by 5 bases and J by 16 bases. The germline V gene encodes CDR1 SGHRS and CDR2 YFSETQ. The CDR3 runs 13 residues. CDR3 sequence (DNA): TGCGCCAGCAGACGTGGGACAGATAATGAAAAGTTTTTT. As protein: CASRRGTDNEKFF.